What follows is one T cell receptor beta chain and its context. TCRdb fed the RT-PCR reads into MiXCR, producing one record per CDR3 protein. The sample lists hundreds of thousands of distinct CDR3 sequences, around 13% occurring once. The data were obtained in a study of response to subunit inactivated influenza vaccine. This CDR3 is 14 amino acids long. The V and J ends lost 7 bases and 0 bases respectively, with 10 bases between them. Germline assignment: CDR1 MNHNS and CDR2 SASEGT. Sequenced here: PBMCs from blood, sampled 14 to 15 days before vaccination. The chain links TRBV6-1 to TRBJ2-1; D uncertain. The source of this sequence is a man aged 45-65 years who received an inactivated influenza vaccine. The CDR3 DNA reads TGTGCCAGCACCGGAACATCCTCCTACAATGAGCAGTTCTTC. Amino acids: CASTGTSSYNEQFF.